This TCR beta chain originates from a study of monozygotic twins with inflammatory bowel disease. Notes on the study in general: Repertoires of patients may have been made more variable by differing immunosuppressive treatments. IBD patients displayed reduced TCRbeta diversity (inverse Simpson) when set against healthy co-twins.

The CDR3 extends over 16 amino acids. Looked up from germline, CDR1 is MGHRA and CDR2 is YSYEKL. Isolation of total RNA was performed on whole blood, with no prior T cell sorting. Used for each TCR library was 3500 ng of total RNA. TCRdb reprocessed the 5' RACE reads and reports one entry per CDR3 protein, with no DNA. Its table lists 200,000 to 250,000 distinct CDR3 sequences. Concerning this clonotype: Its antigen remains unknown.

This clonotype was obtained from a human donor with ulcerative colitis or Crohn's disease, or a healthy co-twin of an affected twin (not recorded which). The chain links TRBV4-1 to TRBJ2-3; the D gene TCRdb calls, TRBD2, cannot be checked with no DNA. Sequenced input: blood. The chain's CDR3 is CASSRSGGLVTDTQYF.